This entry lists 30 T cell receptor beta chains sequenced from one sample in a study of cytomegalovirus exposure and HLA in healthy donors (dated by TCRdb to about 2017). Receptors were amplified or captured by the immunoSEQ multiplex PCR assay. For the multiplex PCR, a mixture combining 60 forward primers for TCR Vbeta segments and 13 reverse primers for TCR Jbeta segments was used. The source is immuneACCESS, and TCRdb retained only in-frame sequences with V and J called. Part of the clones is not carried over; for the studies checked, unresolved V genes explain less than half of this, and the remainder is unexplained. The sample data list around 150,000 clones, and under 70% of these were observed just once. The ten largest account for around 2.9% of the sample. The sequencing sample was made of PBMCs. The receptors originated from a woman in her 30s in good health and CMV-seropositive.

This clone has only one observation. The chain recombines TRBV6-5 with TRBJ1-4; D might be TRBD1 (5 bases). This CDR3 is built from 13 residues. Per germline, CDR1 MNHEY and CDR2 SVGAGI. V was shortened by 9 bases and J by 8 bases, with 16 bases between the two germline ends. The CDR3 DNA reads TGTGCCAGTCGGGAGAGGGGAGGAGAAAAACTGTTTTTT. Residues: CASRERGGEKLFF.

The V and J genes are TRBV7-6 and TRBJ2-5; 7 bases are shared with TRBD2. The CDR3 has 15 amino acids. The V gene's germline CDR1 is SGHVS and CDR2 FNYEAQ. The V segment lost 5 bases and the J segment 5 bases; nucleotides outside the gene matches: 11. DNA for the CDR3: TGTGCCAGCAGCCGAGCGGGCGGGAGTCATGAGACCCAGTACTTC. This encodes CASSRAGGSHETQYF.

This clone was recorded once. The chain has TRBV10-1 and TRBJ2-7, with D uncertain. The CDR3 is made up of 12 amino acids. Germline-derived CDR1 and CDR2 are WNHNN and SYGVQD (reference sequence). V was pared by 4 bases and J by 5 bases, with 9 bases between. Here the CDR3 DNA reads TGCGCCAGCAGTGCCCGTGGGCACGAGCAGTACTTC. Amino acid sequence: CASSARGHEQYF.

V usage is TRBV7-6 and J usage is TRBJ2-7; TRBD2 might be the D (5 bases). The V and J ends lost 4 bases and 6 bases respectively, with 19 bases between them. Germline V CDR1 and CDR2: SGHVS, FNYEAQ. The CDR3 is 15 amino acids. The CDR3 nucleotides are TGTGCCAGCAGCTCGCTCGGACTGGGAATCGGCGAGCAGTACTTC. Encoded protein: CASSSLGLGIGEQYF.

The chain employs TRBV5-1 and TRBJ2-2, with 7 bases fitting TRBD1. The CDR3 consists of 18 residues. Trimming removed 3 bases from V and 0 bases from J; junction bases left unmatched: 11. Per germline, CDR1 SGHRS and CDR2 YFSETQ. CDR3 in amino acids: CASSSSGTATANTGELFF. Written as DNA, the CDR3 is TGCGCCAGCAGCTCGTCCGGGACAGCGACTGCGAACACCGGGGAGCTGTTTTTT.

This chain links TRBV6-6 with TRBJ2-1; 12 bases match TRBD2. The CDR3 runs 15 residues. The trim removed 6 bases at V and 4 bases at J, leaving 4 bases unmatched. Germline CDR1 reads MNHNY; CDR2 reads SVGAGI (reference sequence). CDR3 sequence: CASRLAGGHYNEQFF. CDR3 in DNA: TGTGCCAGCAGACTAGCGGGAGGCCATTACAATGAGCAGTTCTTC.

The V and J genes are TRBV11-3 and TRBJ2-3, with 7 nucleotides matching TRBD2. V shed 1 base, J shed 5 bases, and the junction held 3 bases outside the gene matches. CDR3 length: 14 amino acids. Per germline, CDR1 SGHNT and CDR2 YENEEA. The CDR3 sequence is CASSLGLAGDTQYF. Written as DNA, the CDR3 is TGTGCCAGCAGCTTAGGACTAGCAGGAGATACGCAGTATTTT.

The chain uses TRBV7-2 and TRBJ2-7, with D maybe TRBD2 (6 bases). The CDR3 consists of 15 residues. V shed 5 bases and J shed 4 bases, with 18 bases lying between them. CDR1 and CDR2 from the germline V gene are SGHTA and FQGNSA. In DNA form, the CDR3 reads TGTGCCAGCAGCCGGACATCGGGACTCCGGTACGAGCAGTACTTC. Protein: CASSRTSGLRYEQYF.

This clone was observed a handful of times. The chain is built from TRBV28 and TRBJ2-1; TRBD2 aligns across 12 bases. Per germline, CDR1 MDHEN and CDR2 SYDVKM. The length of the CDR3 is 16 residues. The V segment lost 4 bases and the J segment 8 bases; nucleotides outside the gene matches: 9. The CDR3 protein is CASSSDTSGGMDEQFF. The CDR3 DNA follows: TGTGCCAGCAGTTCCGACACTAGCGGGGGGATGGATGAGCAGTTCTTC. The full variable domain, with the rest looked up from reference TRBV28 and TRBJ2-1, is DVKVTQSSRYLVKRTGEKVFLECVQDMDHENMFWYRQDPGLGLRLIYFSYDVKMKEKGDIPEGYSVSREKKERFSLILESASTNQTSMYLCASSSDTSGGMDEQFFGPGTRLTVL.

The CDR3 spells CASSRSSGDSYEQYF. The CDR3, as DNA: TGTGCCAGTAGTAGATCTAGCGGGGACTCCTACGAGCAGTACTTC. This rearrangement joins TRBV19 to TRBJ2-7, with 9 bases identical to TRBD2. Germline lookup yields CDR1 LNHDA and CDR2 SQIVND (reference sequence). Trimming cost V 4 bases and J 0 bases; bases outside gene matches: 4. This CDR3 is built from 15 residues.

This chain joins TRBV9 and TRBJ2-5, with D possibly being TRBD1 (6 bases). The germline V and J ends were trimmed by 3 bases and 4 bases, with 16 bases remaining between them. CDR1 and CDR2 (germline): SGDLS, YYNGEE. This CDR3 has 15 residues. The CDR3 nucleotides are TGTGCCAGCAGCGCCCAGTCTACAGGGATAGAGACCCAGTACTTC. As protein: CASSAQSTGIETQYF.

The chain employs TRBV5-1 and TRBJ2-1, with TRBD2 identical over 9 bases. The CDR3 runs to 15 residues. The junction had 0 bases not matched to a gene; V was cut back by 0 bases and J by 2 bases. CDR1 SGHRS and CDR2 YFSETQ come from the germline V gene. The CDR3 DNA follows: TGCGCCAGCAGCTTGGTAGCGGGAGCCTACAATGAGCAGTTCTTC. Residues: CASSLVAGAYNEQFF.

This clone is medium-sized within its sample. The genes are TRBV6-1 and TRBJ2-3, with 7 bases lining up with TRBD2. This CDR3 is 15 amino acids long. V was clipped by 5 bases and J by 3 bases; unmatched bases: 8. Germline values: CDR1 MNHNS, CDR2 SASEGT. The CDR3 here is CASSQRLAITDTQYF. In DNA, the CDR3 is TGTGCCAGCAGTCAACGACTAGCAATTACAGATACGCAGTATTTT.

This chain links TRBV13 with TRBJ2-2, with D hard to call. The CDR3 is made up of 16 amino acids. Looked up from germline, CDR1 is PRHDT and CDR2 is FYEKMQ (reference sequence). V lost 3 bases to trimming and J lost 2 bases, with 13 bases between them. DNA for the CDR3: TGTGCCAGCAGCTTTTCGATAATGACTAACACCGGGGAGCTGTTTTTT. Translation: CASSFSIMTNTGELFF.

The genes are TRBV6-1 and TRBJ2-5; the D gene is possibly TRBD1 (6 bases). The better agreement between TRBJ2-7 and the DNA end casts doubt on the J call. CDR3 length: 15 amino acids. The germline V gene has CDR1 MNHNS and CDR2 SASEGT. In DNA form, the CDR3 reads TGTGCCAGCAGTGAAATTGGGGGCAGGTTGTACGAGCAGTACTTC. This encodes CASSEIGGRLYEQYF.

This clone was seen only once. This sequence joins TRBV4-1 and TRBJ2-1; the match to TRBD2 covers 11 bases. The CDR3 has 20 amino acids. Per germline, CDR1 MGHRA and CDR2 YSYEKL. V trimming: 5 bases; J trimming: 0 bases; junction bases outside the gene matches: 15. The CDR3 DNA reads TGCGCCAGCAGCGCCGCGGGACTAGCGGCATATGGGTCCTCCTACAATGAGCAGTTCTTC. It is translated as CASSAAGLAAYGSSYNEQFF.

The genes are TRBV6-6 and TRBJ2-3; 7 bases match TRBD2. Trimming at V came to 2 bases and at J to 7 bases, leaving 0 bases not matched to a gene. This CDR3 spans 12 amino acids. Germline lookup yields CDR1 MNHNY and CDR2 SVGAGI (reference sequence). CDR3 amino acids: CASSYSGNTQYF. CDR3 nucleotide sequence: TGTGCCAGCAGTTACAGCGGGAATACGCAGTATTTT.

The CDR3 sequence is CASSLPRGTYNEQFF. The CDR3 DNA follows: TGTGCCAGCAGTTTGCCCAGGGGCACCTACAATGAGCAGTTCTTC. The chain has TRBV6-5 and TRBJ2-1; D might be TRBD1 (6 bases). V dropped 4 bases and J dropped 2 bases, with 12 bases sitting between them. The CDR3 length is 15 residues. Germline CDR1 MNHEY, CDR2 SVGAGI.

V and J are TRBV7-2 and TRBJ2-1; 9 nucleotides agree with TRBD2. CDR3 size: 19 residues. The germline V gene encodes CDR1 SGHTA and CDR2 FQGNSA. The J segment lost 0 bases and the V segment lost 5 bases, leaving 14 bases of the junction unmatched. The CDR3 here is CASSRPRAGGLSSYNEQFF. The CDR3 nucleotides are TGTGCCAGCAGCCGCCCAAGGGCGGGGGGGCTAAGCTCCTACAATGAGCAGTTCTTC. The variable domain in full, completed from reference TRBV7-2 and TRBJ2-1, reads GAGVSQSPSNKVTEKGKDVELRCDPISGHTALYWYRQSLGQGLEFLIYFQGNSAPDKSGLPSDRFSAERTGGSVSTLTIQRTQQEDSAVYLCASSRPRAGGLSSYNEQFFGPGTRLTVL.

V is TRBV2 and J is TRBJ2-7; D gene unclear. Trimming stripped 10 bases from V and 4 bases from J, with 20 bases between. CDR1 SNHLY and CDR2 FYNNEI come from the germline V gene. The CDR3 runs 14 residues. As DNA, the CDR3 is TGTGCCATCCTGACACCGGAATCCTTATACGAGCAGTACTTC. Its translation: CAILTPESLYEQYF.

The V call is TRBV9, the J call TRBJ2-2; 10 bases agree with TRBD2. Germline V gene lookup returns CDR1 SGDLS and CDR2 YYNGEE. The CDR3 has 15 amino acids. J was trimmed by 2 bases and V by 5 bases; bases with no gene match: 3. This CDR3 reads CASRGLASNTGELFF. CDR3 coding DNA: TGTGCCAGCAGGGGACTAGCGAGTAACACCGGGGAGCTGTTTTTT.

This clone has only one observation. This chain joins TRBV27 and TRBJ1-6; TRBD1 matches 7 bases. Germline CDR1 MNHEY, CDR2 SMNVEV (reference sequence). Trimming removed 6 bases from V and 2 bases from J; junction bases left unmatched: 13. This CDR3 is 18 amino acids long. CDR3 residues: CASSEHAGGSPYNSPLHF. The CDR3, as DNA: TGTGCCAGCAGCGAGCATGCAGGGGGGAGCCCCTATAATTCACCCCTCCACTTT.

This clone turned up a few times. This chain links TRBV10-3 with TRBJ1-2, with D perhaps matching TRBD1 (5 bases). From germline, CDR1 is ENHRY and CDR2 SYGVKD. Between the trimmed V and J ends, which lost 3 bases and 8 bases, there was a span of 10 bases. The CDR3 extends over 12 amino acids. The CDR3 sequence: CAISDREEGYTF. The CDR3 nucleotides are TGTGCCATCAGTGACAGGGAAGAAGGCTACACCTTC.

The gene calls are TRBV7-2 and TRBJ2-5, with TRBD2 identical over 7 bases. Germline lookup yields CDR1 SGHTA and CDR2 FQGNSA. Trimming at V came to 5 bases and at J to 6 bases, leaving 12 bases not matched to a gene. This CDR3 contains 15 residues. This CDR3 reads CASSPGGFGLQTQYF. The CDR3 DNA sequence: TGTGCCAGCAGCCCGGGGGGATTTGGGTTGCAGACCCAGTACTTC.

The J gene is TRBJ1-5, the V gene TRBV30; 7 bases are a match to TRBD1. The V gene end was trimmed by 0 bases and the J gene end by 6 bases; junction bases not matched to a gene: 2. The CDR3 loop spans 13 amino acids. In germline, CDR1 is GTSNPN, CDR2 SVGIG (reference sequence). CDR3 loop: CAWSVQGGQPQHF. For the CDR3, the DNA is TGTGCCTGGAGTGTCCAGGGGGGTCAGCCCCAGCATTTT.

This chain joins TRBV29-1 and TRBJ1-1; D uncertain. Deletions cut 6 bases from V and 3 bases from J, with 17 bases between. The CDR3 totals 14 residues. Germline lookup yields CDR1 SQVTM and CDR2 ANQGSEA. The CDR3 DNA reads as TGCAGCGTGAGGGCCCCACGGGAGGACACTGAAGCTTTCTTT. This sequence encodes CSVRAPREDTEAFF.

The CDR3 region has the DNA TGTGCCAGCAGCTTGACAAGCACTGAAGCTTTCTTT. It translates to CASSLTSTEAFF. The chain uses TRBV5-6 and TRBJ1-1; D unresolved. CDR1 is SGHDT, CDR2 YYEEEE, per germline. The CDR3 extends over 12 amino acids. V lost 1 base and J lost 4, with 5 bases in between.

The chain links TRBV9 to TRBJ2-5, with 7 bases lining up with TRBD1. The end of the DNA fits TRBJ2-7 better, so the J call may be wrong. There are 14 residues in the CDR3. Germline CDR1 and CDR2: SGDLS and YYNGEE. CDR3 in DNA: TGTGCCAGCAGCGTGTCACAGGGGTCCGTCGAGCAGTACTTC. Its translation is CASSVSQGSVEQYF.

This clone was seen only a few times. The chain recombines TRBV9 with TRBJ2-1; D is possibly TRBD2 (6 bases). The CDR3 runs 15 residues. V lost 2 bases and J lost 5, with 14 bases in between. Germline-derived CDR1 and CDR2 are SGDLS and YYNGEE. DNA for the CDR3: TGTGCCAGCAGCGTGTATCAGGGACTCCACAATGAGCAGTTCTTC. It codes for CASSVYQGLHNEQFF.

The V call is TRBV10-3, the J call TRBJ1-6; the D gene is possibly TRBD1 (5 bases). Germline values: CDR1 ENHRY, CDR2 SYGVKD. The CDR3 is 14 residues long. The germline V and J ends were trimmed by 10 bases and 6 bases, with 16 bases remaining between them. CDR3: CATTHGQGNSPLHF. In DNA form, the CDR3 reads TGTGCCACTACTCACGGGCAGGGTAATTCACCCCTCCACTTT.